This is a list of T cell receptor beta chains from one sample in a study of blood T cell repertoires in COVID-19. Clones were sequenced by immunoSEQ multiplex PCR, and TCRdb holds only the in-frame ones, with some missing. The data show about 130,000 clones, about 80% seen once. Specimen: peripheral blood. The source is a man aged 35-49 years with active or convalescent COVID-19. Both conserved end residues are part of each CDR3. D genes are given only for firm matches. Clone size appears in some rows only: once, few, many, or a class for an expanded clone.

>TRBV24-1|-|few|TRBJ1-5
TGTGCCACCAGTGATACGGGGACACAGCCCCAGCATTTT
CATSDTGTQPQHF
>TRBV24-1|-|-|TRBJ1-2
TGTGCCACCGGGGAGGGGAGTGGCTACACCTTC
CATGEGSGYTF
>TRBV7-8|-|once|TRBJ2-2
TGTGCCAGCAGCTTACGAGGGGGGGCGAACACCGGGGAGCTGTTTTTT
CASSLRGGANTGELFF
>TRBV20-1|-|-|TRBJ1-1
TGCAGTGCTAGAGCTGCTGAAGCTTTCTTT
CSARAAEAFF
>TRBV25-1|-|-|TRBJ1-4
TGTGCCAGCAGTGGAGGCAGTCTATCGGCAACTAATGAAAAACTGTTTTTT
CASSGGSLSATNEKLFF
>TRBV30|-|few|TRBJ1-5
TGTGCCTGGTCGGGGGAGGCGGGGAATCAGCCCCAGCATTTT
CAWSGEAGNQPQHF
>TRBV4-1|-|-|TRBJ2-3
TGCGCCAGCAGCCAAGGATTAGACAGCCTCGGTCAAGATACGCAGTATTTT
CASSQGLDSLGQDTQYF
>TRBV14|-|-|TRBJ1-1
TGTGCCAGCAGCCAACTACAGGTGAACACTGAAGCTTTCTTT
CASSQLQVNTEAFF
>TRBV15|-|-|TRBJ1-2
TGTGCCACCAGCAGAGATGCAGGACAGTCCTACACCTTC
CATSRDAGQSYTF
>TRBV2|TRBD2|-|TRBJ2-5
TGTGCCAGCACCATAGCGGGGGGGACCCAAGAGACCCAGTACTTC
CASTIAGGTQETQYF
>TRBV3-1/TRBV3-2|-|-|TRBJ1-4
TGTGCCAGCAGACAAACCCCCCGCTATACACTAACTTTT
CASRQTPRYTLTF
>TRBV6-5|-|-|TRBJ2-7
TGTGCCAGCACCGGAACAGCGGTGTCCTACGAGCAGTACTTC
CASTGTAVSYEQYF
>TRBV19|-|-|TRBJ2-2
TGTGCCAGTAGTATCGAGGCCGGAGTAAGGGGGGAGCTGTTTTTT
CASSIEAGVRGELFF
>TRBV3-1/TRBV3-2|-|-|TRBJ1-1
TGTGCCAGCAGCCGGGACTATTGGACTGAAGCTTTCTTT
CASSRDYWTEAFF
>TRBV20-1|-|-|TRBJ1-5
TGCAGTGCTAGTCCGGGGGGTGGTAATCAGCCCCAGCATTTT
CSASPGGGNQPQHF
>TRBV6-1|TRBD1|-|TRBJ1-6
TGTGCCAGCAGCTTACAGGGGGCGAATAATTCACCCCTCCACTTT
CASSLQGANNSPLHF
>TRBV6-2/TRBV6-3|-|-|TRBJ1-5
TGTGCCAGCAGCTTTCCCCGGGGGTCCCAGCATTTT
CASSFPRGSQHF
>TRBV6-5|-|-|TRBJ1-2
TGTGCCAGCTCCTCAAGAGGGGAGGCCTATGGCTACACCTTC
CASSSRGEAYGYTF
>TRBV6-5|-|-|TRBJ1-2
TGTGCCAGCAGAGTCGACGGGACTAACTATGGCTACACCTTC
CASRVDGTNYGYTF
>TRBV19|-|-|TRBJ1-2
TGTGCCAGTAGTATAGAAGGGGCGGGACGCTATGGCTACACCTTC
CASSIEGAGRYGYTF
>TRBV25-1|TRBD1|-|TRBJ2-5
TGTGCCAGCAGTGTTTCCGGGACAGGAGGAGAGACCCAGTACTTC
CASSVSGTGGETQYF
>TRBV6-1|TRBD1|-|TRBJ2-7
TGTGCCAGCACCGATATTAAGGGGGCAGGGGAGCAGTACTTC
CASTDIKGAGEQYF
>TRBV10-3|-|-|TRBJ2-5
TGTGCCATCAGTGGGGCGTGGGACACGGGCGACCAAGAGACCCAGTACTTC
CAISGAWDTGDQETQYF
>TRBV11-2|TRBD1|-|TRBJ1-2
TGTGCCAGCAGCTTAGCCCCGGGACAGGGGTATGGCTACACCTTC
CASSLAPGQGYGYTF
>TRBV7-9|-|few|TRBJ1-3
TGTGCCAGCACCATGGGGGGAGCTGGAAACACCATATATTTT
CASTMGGAGNTIYF
>TRBV19|TRBD1|-|TRBJ1-6
TGTGCCAGCCTGGGCTCTGGCCGGGGCAGGGGGCGCGGGTCCTATAATTCACCCCTCCACTTT
CASLGSGRGRGRGSYNSPLHF
>TRBV19|-|-|TRBJ2-1
TGTGCCACAACAGGGACCCCCAGCTCCTACAATGAGCAGTTCTTC
CATTGTPSSYNEQFF
>TRBV28|-|-|TRBJ1-1
TGTGCCAGCAGTTTAGGAGGGGAAAGTAAGAAAGCTTTCTTT
CASSLGGESKKAFF
>TRBV5-4|-|-|TRBJ2-1
TGTGCCAGCAGCATTCGGGACACTTACAATGAGCAGTTCTTC
CASSIRDTYNEQFF
>TRBV3-1/TRBV3-2|TRBD2|-|TRBJ2-1
TGTGCCAGCAGCCCCCTGCTAGCGGGGGCCGGGGCGGATGAGCAGTTCTTC
CASSPLLAGAGADEQFF
>TRBV18|-|-|TRBJ1-1
TGTGCCAGCTCACCACAGGGGGTGGGGACTGAAGCTTTCTTT
CASSPQGVGTEAFF
>TRBV6-2/TRBV6-3|TRBD1|once|TRBJ1-1
TGTGCCAGCAGTGTCCCCAGGGGGAATAACACTGAAGCTTTCTTT
CASSVPRGNNTEAFF
>TRBV28|TRBD1|-|TRBJ2-3
TGTGCCAGCAGCCCCCCAGGGGGCGGGACAGATACGCAGTATTTT
CASSPPGGGTDTQYF
>TRBV6-2/TRBV6-3|TRBD2|few|TRBJ2-2
TGTGCCAGCAGCCCAGGACTAGCGGAGCCCACCGGGGAGCTGTTTTTT
CASSPGLAEPTGELFF
>TRBV7-2|-|-|TRBJ2-1
TGTGCCAGCAGCTTAAGAGCGGACAATGAGCAGTTCTTC
CASSLRADNEQFF
>TRBV7-9|-|-|TRBJ1-1
TGTGCCAGCAATAGGGGGGGCATCGGCACTGAAGCTTTCTTT
CASNRGGIGTEAFF
>TRBV5-1|TRBD2|-|TRBJ2-7
TGCGCCAGCAGCTTACCGCTAGCGGGAGATGCCTACGAGCAGTACTTC
CASSLPLAGDAYEQYF
>TRBV3-1/TRBV3-2|TRBD2|-|TRBJ2-1
TGTGCCAGCAGCCAAGAGCGGGGGTACTACAATGAGCAGTTCTTC
CASSQERGYYNEQFF
>TRBV24-1|-|-|TRBJ1-5
TGTGCCACCCGGGGTTCGAGCAATCAGCCCCAGCATTTT
CATRGSSNQPQHF
>TRBV4-1|-|-|TRBJ2-3
TGCGCCAGCAGCCAAGAACAGACAGATACGCAGTATTTT
CASSQEQTDTQYF
>TRBV29-1|-|-|TRBJ2-6
TGCAGCGTCGCCCCCTACGCCTCTGGGGCCAACGTCCTGACTTTC
CSVAPYASGANVLTF
>TRBV27|-|few|TRBJ2-7
TGTGCCAGCAGTTCATCCGGGACACGACATACCTACGAGCAGTACTTC
CASSSSGTRHTYEQYF
>TRBV5-4|-|-|TRBJ1-4
TGTGCCAGCAGCCCTACAGAAGCTCAAACTAATGAAAAACTGTTTTTT
CASSPTEAQTNEKLFF
>TRBV5-1|-|-|TRBJ2-3
TGCGCCAGCAGCTTGTTGGTCGGGGGAACAGATACGCAGTATTTT
CASSLLVGGTDTQYF
>TRBV9|-|-|TRBJ1-1
TGTGCCAGCAGCTCCAGGACAGAGAACACTGAAGCTTTCTTT
CASSSRTENTEAFF